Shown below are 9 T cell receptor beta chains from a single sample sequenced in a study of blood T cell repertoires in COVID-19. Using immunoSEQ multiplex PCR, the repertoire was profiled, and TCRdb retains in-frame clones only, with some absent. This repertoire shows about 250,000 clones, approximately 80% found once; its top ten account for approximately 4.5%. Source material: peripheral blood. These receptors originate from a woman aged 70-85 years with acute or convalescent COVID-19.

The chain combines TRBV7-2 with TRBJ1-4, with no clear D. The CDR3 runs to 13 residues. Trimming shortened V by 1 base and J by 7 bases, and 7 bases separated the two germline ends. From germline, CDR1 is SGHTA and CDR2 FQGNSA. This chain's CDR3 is CASSLGEREKLFF. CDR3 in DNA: TGTGCCAGCAGCTTAGGAGAACGTGAAAAACTGTTTTTT.

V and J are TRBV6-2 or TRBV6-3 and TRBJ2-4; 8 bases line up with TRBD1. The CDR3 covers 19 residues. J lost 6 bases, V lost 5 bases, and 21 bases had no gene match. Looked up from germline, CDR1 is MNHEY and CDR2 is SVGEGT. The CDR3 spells CASSTRIRTGSTGVNIQYF. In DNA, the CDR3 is TGTGCCAGCAGTACCCGAATAAGGACAGGGTCCACCGGGGTAAACATTCAGTACTTC.

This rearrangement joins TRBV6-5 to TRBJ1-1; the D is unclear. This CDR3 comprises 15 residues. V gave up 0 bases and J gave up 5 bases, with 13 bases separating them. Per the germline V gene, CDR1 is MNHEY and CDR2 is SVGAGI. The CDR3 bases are TGTGCCAGCAGTTACTCTCGGCGGGCCGGGACTGAAGCTTTCTTT. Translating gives CASSYSRRAGTEAFF.

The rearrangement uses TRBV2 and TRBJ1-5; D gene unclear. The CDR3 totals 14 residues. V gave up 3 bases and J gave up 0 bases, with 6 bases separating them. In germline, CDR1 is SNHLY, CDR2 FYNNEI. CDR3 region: CASSDLYSNQPQHF. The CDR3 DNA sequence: TGTGCCAGCAGTGACCTATATAGCAATCAGCCCCAGCATTTT.

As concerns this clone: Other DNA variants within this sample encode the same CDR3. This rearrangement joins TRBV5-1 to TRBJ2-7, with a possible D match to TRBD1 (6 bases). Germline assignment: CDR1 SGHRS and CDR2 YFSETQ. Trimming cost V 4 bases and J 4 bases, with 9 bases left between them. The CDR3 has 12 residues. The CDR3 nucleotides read TGCGCCAGCAGCATACAGGGATACGAGCAGTACTTC. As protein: CASSIQGYEQYF.

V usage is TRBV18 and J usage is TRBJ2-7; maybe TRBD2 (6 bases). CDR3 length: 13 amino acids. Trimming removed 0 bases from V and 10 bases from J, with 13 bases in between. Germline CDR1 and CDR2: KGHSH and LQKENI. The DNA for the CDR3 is TGTGCCAGCTCACCACCGGGGGGAAAAAGTCAGTACTTC. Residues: CASSPPGGKSQYF. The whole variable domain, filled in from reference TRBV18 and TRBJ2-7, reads NAGVMQNPRHLVRRRGQEARLRCSPMKGHSHVYWYRQLPEEGLKFMVYLQKENIIDESGMPKERFSAEFPKEGPSILRIQQVVRGDSAAYFCASSPPGGKSQYFGPGTRLTVT.

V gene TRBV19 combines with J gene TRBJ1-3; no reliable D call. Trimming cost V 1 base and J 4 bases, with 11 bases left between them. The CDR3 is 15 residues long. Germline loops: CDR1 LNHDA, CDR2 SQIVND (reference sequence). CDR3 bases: TGTGCCAGTAGTATAGCCTTTCTGTCCGGAAACACCATATATTTT. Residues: CASSIAFLSGNTIYF.

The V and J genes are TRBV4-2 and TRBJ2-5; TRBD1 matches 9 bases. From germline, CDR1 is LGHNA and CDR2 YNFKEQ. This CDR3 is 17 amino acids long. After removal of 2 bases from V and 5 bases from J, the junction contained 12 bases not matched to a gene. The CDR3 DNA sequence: TGTGCCAGCAGCCAAACCTTAACAGGGGGCATCGGGGAGACCCAGTACTTC. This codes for CASSQTLTGGIGETQYF.

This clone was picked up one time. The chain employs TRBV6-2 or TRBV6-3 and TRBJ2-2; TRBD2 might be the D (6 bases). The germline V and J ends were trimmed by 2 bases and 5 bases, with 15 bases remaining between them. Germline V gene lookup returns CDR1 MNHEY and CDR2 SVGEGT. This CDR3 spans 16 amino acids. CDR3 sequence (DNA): TGTGCCAGCAGTTACGACCGGGACTTTGGGACCGGGGAGCTGTTTTTT. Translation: CASSYDRDFGTGELFF.